This T cell receptor beta chain derives from a study of somatic mutations in cytotoxic T cells in rheumatoid arthritis (TCRdb year 2017). For context, the study as a whole: Patient peripheral blood (just under 31 ml EDTA) was drawn right after diagnosis and before any treatment started. Sorted V beta1+ cells also underwent TCRB sequencing, and some V beta antibody-stained T-cell populations were flow-sorted at nearly 100% purity on a FACSAria II or Sony SH800. Whether expanded CD8+ T-cell clones in untreated, newly diagnosed rheumatoid arthritis carry somatic mutations was the study question, and clonality was characterized with TCRB deep sequencing. For some 68 rheumatoid arthritis patients and fewer than 25 healthy controls, TCRB deep sequencing was carried out. Patients and controls did not essentially differ in median age, which was nearly identical between the groups. General findings and caveats noted by the study authors: The expanded CD8+ clones had unknown antigen targets, and not appearing in virus-specific databases did not rule out that they were virus-specific. In 8 out of 65 patients, more than 20% of CD8+ cells belonged to the largest CD8+ clone, while several identical CD8+ TCRB sequences were shared between blood and synovial fluid. The slight underrepresentation of TRBV07 in patients was not corrected for multiple comparisons. Healthy controls showed no age-related increase in CD8+ clonality, whereas patients did (Spearman r ≈ 0.49). CD8+ T-cell clonality did not differ significantly between rheumatoid arthritis patients and age-matched healthy controls.

On an AutoMACS, CD4+ and CD8+ cells were isolated via positive magnetic bead selection, and their purity was verified by flow cytometry. Initial screening for clonal expansions relied on flow cytometry with a TCR V beta antibody panel, after which sorted CD8+ fractions underwent TCRB deep sequencing for characterization. Peripheral blood mononuclear cells were obtained using density gradient separation with Ficoll-Paque PLUS. DNA from CD4-enriched, CD8-enriched or PBMC samples was extracted using Nucleospin Tissue or Tissue XS kits and then quantified on a Qubit 2.0 fluorometer. Sequencing of TCRB CDR3 was done on genomic DNA with the immunoSEQ assay. Per the original workflow: Patient CD8+ clones larger than 1% were compared against published virus-specific TCRB sequences, and only a few matched. The analyses included only productive TCRB rearrangements. Defining a clone by its unique TCRB CDR3 sequence, the study calculated clonality as a productive clonality index derived from Shannon entropy. The template counts of each clone relative to the total templates per sample were used to calculate repertoire overlap between two samples. V-gene usage from TCRB sequencing and V-gene usage measured by flow cytometry were correlated (Spearman r of roughly 0.61). TCRdb re-hosts the immuneACCESS table, in-frame sequences only. Its copies lack some clones; in the studies checked, an unresolved V gene accounts for under half of them, and the cause for the rest is not known. The DNA gave D and trimming, while V, J and clone size come from that table. For this sample the table gives about 19,000 clones, of which approximately 80% were detected only once. The top ten clones comprise over 13% of the sample.

As for this clone: What antigen it recognizes has not been identified. Base qualities are not provided; no much larger clone lies one nucleotide away.

Between the V and J ends, shortened by 1 base and 5 bases respectively, the junction contains 15 bases. The CDR3 goes from the cysteine to the phenylalanine over 15 residues. Kept here is only the CDR3 DNA, which spans 45 bases and is read in frame from base 1. Sequences SGDLS (CDR1) and YYNGEE (CDR2) are obtained from the germline V gene. The specimen was CD8+ T cells sorted from blood. This sequence uses TRBV9 and TRBJ1-2; matching of 6 bases hints at TRBD1 as the D gene. The TCR originated in an adult with rheumatoid arthritis. The CDR3 sequence is CASSVSKQGPYGYTF. The DNA sequence is given as TGTGCCAGCAGCGTATCTAAACAGGGCCCATATGGCTACACCTTC. The full variable domain, completed from the reference TRBV9 and TRBJ1-2 proteins outside the CDR3, reads DSGVTQTPKHLITATGQRVTLRCSPRSGDLSVYWYQQSLDQGLQFLIQYYNGEERAKGNILERFSAQQFPDLHSELNLSSLELGDSALYFCASSVSKQGPYGYTFGSGTRLTVV.